This TCR beta chain comes out of a study of patients and donors after allogeneic stem cell transplantation. TCRdb analysed the RT-PCR reads with MiXCR anew, one entry per CDR3 protein. This table has about 230,000 distinct CDR3 sequences, roughly an eighth appearing once. The CDR3 runs to 15 residues. Trimming stripped 0 bases from V and 8 bases from J, with 14 bases between. Per the germline V gene, CDR1 is SGHDN and CDR2 is FVKESK. This receptor was taken from a human donor who was either an allogeneic HSCT recipient or a stem cell or donor lymphocyte infusion donor (not recorded which). It is not recorded whose cells these are; they may come from a transplant donor. The specimen sequenced was blood, either unsorted or a sorted T cell fraction (not recorded which). The chain links TRBV14 to TRBJ2-1; D might be TRBD1 (5 bases). CDR3 DNA sequence: TGTGCCAGCAGCCAAGATTTAACATCAGGGCATGAGCAGTTCTTC. Protein product: CASSQDLTSGHEQFF.